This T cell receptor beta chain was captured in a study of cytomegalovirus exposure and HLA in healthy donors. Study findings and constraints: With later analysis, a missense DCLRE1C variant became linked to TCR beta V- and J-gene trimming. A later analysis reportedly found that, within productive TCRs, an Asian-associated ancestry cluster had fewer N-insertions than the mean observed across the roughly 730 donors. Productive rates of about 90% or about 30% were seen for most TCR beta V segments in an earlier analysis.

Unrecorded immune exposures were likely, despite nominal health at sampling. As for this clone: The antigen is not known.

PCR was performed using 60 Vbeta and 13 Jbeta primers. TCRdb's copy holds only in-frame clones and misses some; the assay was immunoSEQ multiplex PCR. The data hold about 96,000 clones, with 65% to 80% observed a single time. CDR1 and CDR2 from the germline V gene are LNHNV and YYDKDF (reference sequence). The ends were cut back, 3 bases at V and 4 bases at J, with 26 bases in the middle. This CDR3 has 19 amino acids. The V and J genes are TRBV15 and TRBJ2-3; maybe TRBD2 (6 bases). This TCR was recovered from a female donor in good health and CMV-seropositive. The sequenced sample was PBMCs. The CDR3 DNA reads TGTGCCACCAGCAGCCTCGACCCACTAGCCCCAGGCGGCGCAGATACGCAGTATTTT. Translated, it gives CATSSLDPLAPGGADTQYF.